This T cell receptor (beta chain) was documented in a study of tumor-infiltrating lymphocytes in primary liver carcinoma (dated by TCRdb to 2017 to 2019). In terms of the full investigation: Hepatocellular carcinoma (four) or combined HCC and intrahepatic cholangiocarcinoma (one) was present in the five patients, who were three men and two women aged 30 to 69 years. A total of 35 or so specimens from 5 patients went through TCRbeta repertoire sequencing, namely 25 tumor regions, 5 adjacent noncancerous liver tissues and 5 peripheral blood samples. High reproducibility was observed for the technical replicate repertoires, with mean shared-clone rates approximately 0.9 and correlation coefficients above 0.95. The five patients had tumors of stage T1-T3 N0M0, with maximum diameters ranging from about 4.2 to 11 cm. Each sample produced about 3.5 to 7.5 million productive TCRbeta reads, and read depth showed no significant difference between tissue types. For each liver tumor, the study sampled five regions along with adjacent normal tissue and blood, and applied TCRbeta repertoire sequencing, expression microarrays and whole-exome sequencing. Results the study describes overall, beyond this receptor: Compared with blood, tumors had a significantly larger share of the repertoire taken up by the top 250 clones (p = 0.039). Bulk unsorted samples precluded comparing CD4+ and CD8+ T cell repertoires. Only the TCR beta chain was sequenced, which likely underestimates true repertoire diversity because unpaired alpha chains were not captured. Consistent with antigen-driven expansion, pairs of tumor regions showed higher repertoire overlap (mean roughly 35%) than either tumor-adjacent pairs (around 17%) or tumor-blood pairs (around 15%). With just a few patients in the study, the authors point out that the findings should be validated in a larger study.

TCRbeta-specific cDNA was reverse-transcribed from approximately 500 ng total RNA using a constant-region primer and ProtoScript II reverse transcriptase. Construction of the TCRbeta libraries relied on three nested rounds of multiplex PCR, following a slightly modified ARM-PCR procedure. Each of the first two PCR rounds ran for nine to ten cycles and used multiplex TRBV1-TRBV30 forward primers together with a Cbeta reverse primer. Sample barcodes and Illumina adapters were added in a final 25-cycle PCR with Deep VentR polymerase. Before sequencing, amplicons of 200-500 bp were purified from gel using a QIAquick gel extraction kit. TCRbeta amplicons were sequenced on an Illumina HiSeq 2500 with 250-bp paired-end reads. Under the source paper's analysis protocol: Trimmomatic v0.33 was used to quality-trim the reads, and FLASH v1.2.11 was used to merge paired reads so that full CDR3 sequences could be recovered. V, D and J germline segments were assigned to the rearranged TCRbeta sequences using MiGEC v1.2.1b. Clonotype statistics, along with Shannon-Wiener diversity indices, were calculated using VDJtools v1.0.0. To cut down on sampling bias, every analysis after diversity analysis relied on just the 250 most abundant clonotypes from each sample. TCRdb cleaned the public reads at Q25 with fastp, built clones with MiXCR and kept in-frame beta chains. Rows are combined by CDR3 protein, so each entry shows the most common genes and DNA. V and J calls and clone size were set by TCRdb, not the authors. The sample records over 100,000 distinct CDR3 sequences, around two thirds of which are singletons. 8.1% of the sample goes to the ten largest clones.

Without any cell sorting, total RNA and DNA were co-extracted from about 20-30 mg of bulk tissue using the AllPrep DNA/RNA mini kit. Between November 2015 and early 2016, roughly 5 patients in China with histopathologically diagnosed primary liver carcinoma had their tumors surgically resected. At the time of sampling, the patients were treatment-naive and had chronic HBV infection. Fresh tumor and adjacent tissue pieces were bisected; one half was stored in RNAlater at -80°C, the other sent for histology. This clonotype came up many times. The antigen it binds to is not known. No base quality information exists; no much larger clone differs at one position. The CDR3 runs 14 residues from the cysteine to the phenylalanine. The sequence is cut down to CDR3 DNA, 42 bases in frame from base 1. Reading the germline V gene gives CDR1 MNHEY and CDR2 SVGAGI. V gives up 1 base and J gives up 3 bases, and the segment between their germline ends measures 10 bases.

Sequencing was carried out using tumor-adjacent normal liver tissue. In this chain, TRBV6-5 is recombined with TRBJ2-7, with the D gene not clear enough to name. The TCR originated in a woman in her fifties or sixties with primary liver carcinoma and hepatitis B virus infection. The CDR3 amino acid sequence is: CASSYWGKGYEQYF. The sequence in DNA is TGTGCCAGCAGTTACTGGGGTAAGGGCTACGAGCAGTACTTC.